These 10 T cell receptor beta chains originate from one sample sequenced in a study of shared clonotypes between healthy human individuals. The assay was immunoSEQ multiplex PCR, and TCRdb's table has in-frame clones only and misses some. The sample contains under 750,000 clones, approximately 72% of which appear only once. Material: memory CD4+ T cells sorted from blood. The subset: CD45RA-negative fraction. These TCRs come from a woman in her thirties in good health.

The chain links TRBV18 to TRBJ2-1; 9 nucleotides agree with TRBD1. Germline CDR1 KGHSH, CDR2 LQKENI. The V and J ends lost 6 bases and 4 bases, in that order; junction bases with no gene match: 7. CDR3 size: 15 residues. CDR3 in amino acids: CASSPGTGSYNEQFF. The CDR3 DNA is TGTGCCAGCTCCCCAGGGACAGGGTCATACAATGAGCAGTTCTTC.

The chain has TRBV9 and TRBJ1-1; no clear D gene. Trimming took 0 bases from V and 1 from J, leaving 10 bases between them. The CDR3 sequence is 15 residues long. CDR1 and CDR2 (germline): SGDLS, YYNGEE. In DNA, the CDR3 is TGTGCCAGCAGCGTAGAGGTAGGAAAGAACACTGAAGCTTTCTTT. Translated, it gives CASSVEVGKNTEAFF.

The chain combines TRBV5-4 with TRBJ2-7; D may be TRBD2 (5 bases). This CDR3 spans 14 amino acids. Trimming removed 1 base at V and 6 bases at J, with 14 bases between. The germline V gene encodes CDR1 SGHNT and CDR2 YYREEE (reference sequence). The DNA for the CDR3 is TGTGCCAGCAGCTTGCAAGGGCCCCTAGCCGAGCAGTACTTC. It yields the protein CASSLQGPLAEQYF.

This clone was picked up a small number of times. This chain links TRBV28 with TRBJ2-6, with D unresolved. CDR3 size: 16 residues. V shed 6 bases and J shed 0 bases, with 12 bases lying between them. Germline loops: CDR1 MDHEN, CDR2 SYDVKM. The CDR3 here is CASRGPVSSGANVLTF. The CDR3 bases are TGTGCCAGCAGGGGCCCGGTAAGCTCTGGGGCCAACGTCCTGACTTTC.

This clone was seen only once. This chain uses TRBV19 with TRBJ2-3, with TRBD2 matching 10 bases. CDR3 size: 15 residues. V shed 6 bases, J shed 2 bases, and the junction held 5 bases outside the gene matches. The V gene's germline CDR1 is LNHDA and CDR2 SQIVND (reference sequence). The DNA for the CDR3 is TGTGCCAGTAGCCAACTAGCGGGGTACACAGATACGCAGTATTTT. Translating gives CASSQLAGYTDTQYF.

The chain links TRBV7-9 to TRBJ1-3; D is perhaps TRBD1 (6 bases). The germline CDR1 and CDR2 sequences are SEHNR and FQNEAQ (reference sequence). Trimming cost V 5 bases and J 3 bases, with 14 bases left between them. The CDR3 length is 15 residues. The CDR3 protein is CASSTQGGGGNTIYF. In nucleotides, the CDR3 is TGTGCCAGCAGCACACAGGGAGGAGGTGGAAACACCATATATTTT.

The V call is TRBV6-1, the J call TRBJ2-1; possibly TRBD1 for D (6 bases). V shed 7 bases and J shed 8 bases, with 12 bases lying between them. The CDR3 spans 12 residues. The V gene's germline CDR1 is MNHNS and CDR2 SASEGT. CDR3 sequence: CASNINRDEQFF. The CDR3 DNA sequence: TGTGCCAGCAATATTAACAGGGATGAGCAGTTCTTC.

The chain combines TRBV7-6 with TRBJ1-5, with 7 nucleotides matching TRBD1. J lost 11 bases, V lost 1 base, and 8 bases had no gene match. The CDR3 totals 14 residues. Germline CDR1 SGHVS, CDR2 FNYEAQ. The CDR3 is CASSLEAGGSAQHF. CDR3 bases: TGTGCCAGCAGCTTAGAGGCAGGGGGATCAGCCCAGCATTTT.

This clone appeared once. This chain connects TRBV28 to TRBJ1-1; perhaps TRBD1 as D (6 bases). There are 14 residues in the CDR3. Trimming cost V 5 bases and J 7 bases, with 17 bases left between them. Germline assignment: CDR1 MDHEN and CDR2 SYDVKM. The CDR3 is CASSPGTMFVEAFF. The DNA of the CDR3 is TGTGCCAGCAGTCCGGGGACAATGTTTGTTGAAGCTTTCTTT.

CDR3 in amino acids: CASSWGFGTDTQYF. DNA for the CDR3: TGCGCCAGCAGCTGGGGATTCGGCACAGATACGCAGTATTTT. V is TRBV5-1 and J is TRBJ2-3, with D hard to call. The germline CDR1 and CDR2 sequences are SGHRS and YFSETQ. Trimming removed 3 bases from V and 1 base from J, with 9 bases in between. The CDR3 contains 14 residues.